This T cell receptor (beta chain) was sequenced during a study of T cell responses to AZD1222 COVID-19 vaccine listed by TCRdb under 2021. Context from the whole study: TCR sequencing was performed for some 250 trial participants, of whom about 210 were given two doses of AZD1222 and roughly 25 were given two doses of MenACWY control vaccine. Trial participants were enrolled by age into subgroups of 18-55, 56-69 and 70-plus years, and roughly 150, 30 and 60 TCR-sequenced participants, respectively, were included in these subgroups.

The cysteine opens and the phenylalanine closes a CDR3 of 16 amino acids. Just the 48-base CDR3 DNA is kept, in frame starting at base 1. V loses 7 bases, J loses 3 bases, and the germline ends lie 22 bases apart. The germline V gene supplies CDR1 MDHEN and CDR2 SYDVKM. The full study reports these points: After two AZD1222 doses, both the breadth and the depth of spike-specific TCRs were significantly higher than at day 0 and than in MenACWY recipients. The 56-69-year group was small, and its depth increase did not reach significance, likely because of low power. Because no day 14 peak-response samples were available, the repertoires could be characterized only after the peak T cell response. Conclusions about previously exposed vaccinees are limited, since just six AZD1222 recipients were seropositive for SARS-CoV-2 at baseline. Participants were mostly white British and included more females than males, and it was suggested by the authors that clonal diversity may have been underestimated. Reportedly, almost half of the unique spike-specific TCRs recognized epitopes lying outside the regions that are mutated in the B.1.351 and B.1.1.7 variants. The vaccine-associated CD4 TCRs covered the entire spike protein, and the dominant responses fell in regions 160-218 and 743-854.

On this clone: The antigen this receptor binds is unknown. No base quality information exists; no much larger clone differs at one position.

The CDR3 regions of human TCRbeta chains were analyzed by immunosequencing. The authors' pipeline ran thus. Repertoire TCRs were matched against a reference library of SARS-CoV-2-specific TCRs generated with the MIRA antigen-specificity platform. Breadth was defined as the fraction of unique TCRs that were SARS-CoV-2-associated. Depth was defined as the fraction of total T cells that were SARS-CoV-2-associated. Using the MIRA data, each spike-specific TCR was assigned both to the spike region to which the TCR was reactive and to a CD4 or CD8 class. Log10-transformed breadth and depth values were compared by one-way ANOVA with Sidak's multiple comparisons tests. Held by TCRdb, this immuneACCESS table contains in-frame sequences only and omits some clones. Under half of the omission traces to an unresolved V gene where checked; the cause of the rest is unknown. V and J calls and clone size are those listed in that table; D and trimming were worked out from the DNA. Recorded for this sample are about 130,000 clones; 90% of them occurred a single time. About 4.5% of the sample is taken by the ten largest.

The meaning of the sample's time point label: baseline before first vaccination. The sample's treatment or condition label, in plain terms: meningococcal conjugate vaccine given as trial control. Samples from vaccinated people were obtained from the UK trials COV001 and COV002, which included a single-blind randomized controlled phase 2/3 trial of AZD1222 (ChAdOx1 nCoV-19) in healthy adults. For TCRbeta chain sequencing, PBMC samples from trial participants were taken at day 0 and at day 28 after the second dose. The chain is made from TRBV28 and TRBJ2-7; tentative D gene TRBD1, with 7 bases matching. This material consisted of peripheral blood, taken on day 0 of MenACWY control vaccination. This receptor was identified in an adult in good health. The encoded CDR3 is CASTRGPTGVNYEQYF. The DNA reads TGTGCCAGCACCCGGGGGCCTACAGGGGTGAACTACGAGCAGTACTTC. The variable domain in full, with residues beyond the CDR3 obtained from the reference TRBV28 and TRBJ2-7 genes, is DVKVTQSSRYLVKRTGEKVFLECVQDMDHENMFWYRQDPGLGLRLIYFSYDVKMKEKGDIPEGYSVSREKKERFSLILESASTNQTSMYLCASTRGPTGVNYEQYFGPGTRLTVT.